This T cell receptor beta chain was obtained from a study of T cell changes during pregnancy in multiple sclerosis. Trimming took 4 bases from V and 8 from J, leaving 17 bases between them. Germline V lookup: CDR1 MNHEY, CDR2 SMNVEV (reference sequence). This CDR3 has 15 residues. In this sample, this clone turned up once. TCRdb's table, derived via immunoSEQ multiplex PCR, lists solely in-frame clones and lacks some. Here the sample spans fewer than 55,000 clones, approximately 92% being singletons. The chain links TRBV27 to TRBJ1-4; tentatively, D is TRBD1 (6 bases). The source of this sequence is a female donor with multiple sclerosis, enrolled in a pregnancy study. The source material was peripheral blood, sampled after pregnancy. The CDR3, as DNA: TGTGCCAGCAGTTCCCTGACAGGAGTGCGAGAAAAACTGTTTTTT. Encoded protein: CASSSLTGVREKLFF.